This T cell receptor beta chain was sequenced for a study of control samples from healthy donors and cancer patients. Produced via immunoSEQ multiplex PCR; TCRdb's table is partial and in-frame only. The sample consists of under 95,000 clones, around four fifths of them appearing once. With 1 base removed from V and 4 bases from J, the gap between germline ends came to 20 bases. CDR1 and CDR2 from the germline V gene are LNHDA and SQIVND (reference sequence). The CDR3 consists of 17 residues. This clone was detected only a few times. The V call is TRBV19, the J call TRBJ2-7; D gene uncertain. The TCR was taken from a man in his fifties or sixties in good health. Sequencing was performed on blood. CDR3 loop: CASSIAHGNRLYYEQYF. The CDR3 DNA reads TGTGCCAGTAGTATAGCACATGGGAACCGTTTATATTACGAGCAGTACTTC.